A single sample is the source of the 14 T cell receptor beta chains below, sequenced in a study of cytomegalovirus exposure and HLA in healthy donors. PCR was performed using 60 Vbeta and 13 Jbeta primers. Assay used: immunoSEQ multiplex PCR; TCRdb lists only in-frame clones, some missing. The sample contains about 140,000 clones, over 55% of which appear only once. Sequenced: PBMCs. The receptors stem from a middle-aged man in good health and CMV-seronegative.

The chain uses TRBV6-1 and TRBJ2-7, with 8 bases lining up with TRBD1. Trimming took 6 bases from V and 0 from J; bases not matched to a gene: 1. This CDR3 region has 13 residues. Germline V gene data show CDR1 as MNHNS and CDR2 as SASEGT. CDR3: CASRDRGSYEQYF. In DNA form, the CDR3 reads TGTGCCAGCAGAGACAGGGGCTCCTACGAGCAGTACTTC.

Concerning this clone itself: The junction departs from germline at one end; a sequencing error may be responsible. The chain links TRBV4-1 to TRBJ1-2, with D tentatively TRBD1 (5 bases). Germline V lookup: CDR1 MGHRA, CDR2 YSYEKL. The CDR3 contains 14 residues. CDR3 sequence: CASSKQGRHYGYPF. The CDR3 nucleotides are TGCGCCAGCAGTAAGCAGGGCAGGCACTATGGCTACCCCTTC.

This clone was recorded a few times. The CDR3 spells CASRARMGLQGYTF. The CDR3 DNA reads TGTGCCAGCAGAGCCCGTATGGGGCTTCAGGGCTACACCTTC. The chain is built from TRBV6-1 and TRBJ1-2, with a weak D call TRBD1 (5 bases). CDR1 and CDR2 (germline): MNHNS, SASEGT. The CDR3 covers 14 residues. V was shortened by 6 bases and J by 8 bases, with 19 bases between the two germline ends.

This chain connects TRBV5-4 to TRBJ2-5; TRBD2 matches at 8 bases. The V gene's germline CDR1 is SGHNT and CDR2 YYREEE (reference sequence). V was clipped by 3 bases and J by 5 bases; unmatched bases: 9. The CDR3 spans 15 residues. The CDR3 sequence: CASSSVRGEMETQYF. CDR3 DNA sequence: TGTGCCAGCAGCTCCGTGCGGGGGGAGATGGAGACCCAGTACTTC. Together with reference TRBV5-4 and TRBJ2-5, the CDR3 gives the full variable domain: ETGVTQSPTHLIKTRGQQVTLRCSSQSGHNTVSWYQQALGQGPQFIFQYYREEENGRGNFPPRFSGLQFPNYSSELNVNALELDDSALYLCASSSVRGEMETQYFGPGTRLLVL.

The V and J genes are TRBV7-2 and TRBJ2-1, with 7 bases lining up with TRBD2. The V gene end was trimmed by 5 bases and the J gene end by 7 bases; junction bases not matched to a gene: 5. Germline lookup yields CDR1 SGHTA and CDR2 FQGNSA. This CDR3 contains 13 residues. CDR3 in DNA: TGTGCCAGCAGCCCCAGCGGGAAAAATGAGCAGTTCTTC. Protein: CASSPSGKNEQFF.

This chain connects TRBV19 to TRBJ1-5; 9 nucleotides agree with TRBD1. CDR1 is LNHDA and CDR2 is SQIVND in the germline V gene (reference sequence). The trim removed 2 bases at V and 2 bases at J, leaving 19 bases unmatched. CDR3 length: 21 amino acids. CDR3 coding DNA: TGTGCCAGTAGTATAAGGGACCTCGGACAGGGGTTTGTGATCGGCAATCAGCCCCAGCATTTT. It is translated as CASSIRDLGQGFVIGNQPQHF. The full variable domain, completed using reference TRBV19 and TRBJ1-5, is DGGITQSPKYLFRKEGQNVTLSCEQNLNHDAMYWYRQDPGQGLRLIYYSQIVNDFQKGDIAEGYSVSREKKESFPLTVTSAQKNPTAFYLCASSIRDLGQGFVIGNQPQHFGDGTRLSIL.

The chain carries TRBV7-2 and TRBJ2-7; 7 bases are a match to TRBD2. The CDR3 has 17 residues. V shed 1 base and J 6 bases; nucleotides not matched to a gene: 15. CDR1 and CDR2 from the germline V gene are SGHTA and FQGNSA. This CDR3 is CASSLGRIGGSSGEQYF. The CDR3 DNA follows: TGTGCCAGCAGCTTAGGGAGAATTGGCGGGAGTTCGGGCGAGCAGTACTTC.

DNA of the CDR3: TGCGCCAGCAGCCAAAACCGGGACAGGATTTACGAGCAGTACTTC. Its translation is CASSQNRDRIYEQYF. The gene calls are TRBV4-1 and TRBJ2-5, with 8 bases lining up with TRBD1. The better agreement between TRBJ2-7 and the DNA end casts doubt on the J call. This CDR3 region has 15 residues. Germline-derived CDR1 and CDR2 are MGHRA and YSYEKL.

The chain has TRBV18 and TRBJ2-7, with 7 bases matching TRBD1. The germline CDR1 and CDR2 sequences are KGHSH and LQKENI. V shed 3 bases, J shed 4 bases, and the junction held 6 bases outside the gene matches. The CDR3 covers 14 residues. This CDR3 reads CASSPNPGQYEQYF. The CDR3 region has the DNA TGTGCCAGCTCACCGAACCCGGGACAGTACGAGCAGTACTTC.

The CDR3 reads CASSYRAGELFF. The CDR3 bases are TGTGCCAGCAGTTACCGGGCCGGGGAGCTGTTTTTT. The chain links TRBV27 to TRBJ2-2; D call uncertain. Germline CDR1 is MNHEY and CDR2 is SMNVEV (reference sequence). The CDR3 totals 12 residues. Trimming removed 4 bases at V and 6 bases at J, with 6 bases between.

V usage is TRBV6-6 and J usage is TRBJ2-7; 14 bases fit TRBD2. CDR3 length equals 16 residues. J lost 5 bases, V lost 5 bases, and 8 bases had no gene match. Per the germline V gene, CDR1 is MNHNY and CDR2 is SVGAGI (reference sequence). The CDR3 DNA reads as TGTGCCAGCAGTAAGCGGGGACTAGCGGGGGCGGACGAGCAGTACTTC. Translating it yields CASSKRGLAGADEQYF.

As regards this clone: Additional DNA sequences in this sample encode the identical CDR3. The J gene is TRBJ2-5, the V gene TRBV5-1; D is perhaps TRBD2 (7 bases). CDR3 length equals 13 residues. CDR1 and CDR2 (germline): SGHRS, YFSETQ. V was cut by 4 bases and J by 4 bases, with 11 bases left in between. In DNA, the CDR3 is TGCGCCAGCAGCCGGGGAGGGGGAGAGACCCAGTACTTC. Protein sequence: CASSRGGGETQYF. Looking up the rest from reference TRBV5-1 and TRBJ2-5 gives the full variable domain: KAGVTQTPRYLIKTRGQQVTLSCSPISGHRSVSWYQQTPGQGLQFLFEYFSETQRNKGNFPGRFSGRQFSNSRSEMNVSTLELGDSALYLCASSRGGGETQYFGPGTRLLVL.

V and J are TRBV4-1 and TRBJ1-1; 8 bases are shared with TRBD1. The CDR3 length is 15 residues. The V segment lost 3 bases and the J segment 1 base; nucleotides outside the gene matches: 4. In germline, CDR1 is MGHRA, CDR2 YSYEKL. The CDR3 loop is CASSQLGQGNTEAFF. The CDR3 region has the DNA TGCGCCAGCAGCCAGCTAGGACAGGGGAACACTGAAGCTTTCTTT.

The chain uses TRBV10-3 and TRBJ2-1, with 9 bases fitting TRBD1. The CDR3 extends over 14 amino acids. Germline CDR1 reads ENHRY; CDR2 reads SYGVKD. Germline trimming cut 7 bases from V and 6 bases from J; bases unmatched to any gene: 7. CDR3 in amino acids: CAITPGTGSNEQFF. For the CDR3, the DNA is TGTGCCATCACCCCCGGGACAGGGTCCAATGAGCAGTTCTTC.